The 29 T cell receptor beta chains listed next were all sequenced from one sample in a study of blood T cell repertoires in COVID-19. Clones were read by immunoSEQ multiplex PCR, and TCRdb kept only the in-frame ones, dropping some. The table includes roughly 200,000 clones, approximately 86% detected once. The sample consisted of PBMCs or T cells enriched from blood (not recorded which). Source of these receptors: a woman between 40 and 55 years old in a cohort exposed to, infected with or recovered from COVID-19 (not recorded which).

The V and J genes are TRBV15 and TRBJ1-5; D is undetermined. CDR3 length equals 15 residues. V gave up 3 bases and J gave up 2 bases, with 11 bases separating them. The germline V gene encodes CDR1 LNHNV and CDR2 YYDKDF (reference sequence). The CDR3: CATSSTRRGNQPQHF. CDR3 nucleotides: TGTGCCACCAGCAGTACTAGGCGGGGCAATCAGCCCCAGCATTTT.

The chain has TRBV9 and TRBJ2-3, with a weak D call TRBD1 (5 bases). This CDR3 is built from 14 residues. Germline assignment: CDR1 SGDLS and CDR2 YYNGEE. V gave up 0 bases and J gave up 4 bases, with 9 bases separating them. The CDR3 here is CASSVAQGADTQYF. The CDR3 nucleotides are TGTGCCAGCAGCGTAGCGCAGGGTGCAGATACGCAGTATTTT.

V usage is TRBV6-5 and J usage is TRBJ2-5; possible D gene TRBD1, 5 bases. This CDR3 spans 13 amino acids. The V gene's germline CDR1 is MNHEY and CDR2 SVGAGI. The V and J ends lost 7 bases and 1 base respectively, with 10 bases between them. The CDR3 DNA follows: TGTGCCAGCACCGACAGAGTCCAAGAGACCCAGTACTTC. It codes for CASTDRVQETQYF.

The chain has TRBV9 and TRBJ2-3; no clear D gene. Germline V gene lookup returns CDR1 SGDLS and CDR2 YYNGEE. This CDR3 region has 13 residues. V lost 0 bases and J lost 5, with 7 bases in between. Here the CDR3 reads CASSVVAEDTQYF. As DNA, the CDR3 is TGTGCCAGCAGCGTAGTTGCGGAAGATACGCAGTATTTT. Using reference TRBV9 and TRBJ2-3 for the parts outside the CDR3, the full variable domain is DSGVTQTPKHLITATGQRVTLRCSPRSGDLSVYWYQQSLDQGLQFLIQYYNGEERAKGNILERFSAQQFPDLHSELNLSSLELGDSALYFCASSVVAEDTQYFGPGTRLTVL.

The chain employs TRBV9 and TRBJ1-1; D possibly corresponds to TRBD1 (6 bases). Germline assignment: CDR1 SGDLS and CDR2 YYNGEE. The V gene lost 5 bases and the J gene lost 4 bases, with 15 bases spanning the gap. The CDR3 runs 14 residues. CDR3: CASSASRGGTEAFF. The CDR3 DNA reads as TGTGCCAGCAGTGCGTCTAGAGGGGGCACTGAAGCTTTCTTT.

CDR3 in amino acids: CASSTGQGPTNEKLFF. DNA for the CDR3: TGTGCCAGCAGCACCGGACAGGGACCAACTAATGAAAAACTGTTTTTT. The V and J genes are TRBV5-8 and TRBJ1-4, with 8 bases fitting TRBD1. The CDR3 sequence is 16 residues long. CDR1 is SGHTS and CDR2 is YDEGEE in the germline V gene. The J segment lost 0 bases and the V segment lost 4 bases, leaving 5 bases of the junction unmatched.

V is TRBV4-3 and J is TRBJ1-3; no firm D call. Trimming removed 0 bases at V and 4 bases at J, with 10 bases between. This CDR3 is built from 15 residues. The germline gives CDR1 LGHNA, CDR2 YSLEER. The CDR3, as DNA: TGCGCCAGCAGCCAAGACCGTGGGCCAGGAAACACCATATATTTT. Protein: CASSQDRGPGNTIYF.

V usage is TRBV27 and J usage is TRBJ1-1, with 11 positions matching TRBD1. CDR1 and CDR2 (germline): MNHEY, SMNVEV (reference sequence). The junction had 15 bases not matched to a gene; V was cut back by 4 bases and J by 2 bases. CDR3 length: 19 residues. CDR3 DNA sequence: TGTGCCAGCAGTTCAGGACAGGGGGCTCGCTTTGGGGAAAACACTGAAGCTTTCTTT. As protein: CASSSGQGARFGENTEAFF.

J is TRBJ1-2 and V is TRBV10-2; 8 bases agree with TRBD1. Per the germline V gene, CDR1 is WSHSY and CDR2 is SAAADI. Trimming took 1 base from V and 8 from J; bases not matched to a gene: 9. CDR3 length: 15 amino acids. DNA for the CDR3: TGCGCCAGCAGTGAGTTTTGGACAGGGTCAGGCGGCTACACCTTC. Its protein product is CASSEFWTGSGGYTF.

CDR3 coding DNA: TGTGCCAGCAGTGCCCCAGGGAGCGGGAGGCCCCCAGATACGCAGTATTTT. Translation: CASSAPGSGRPPDTQYF. V is TRBV6-1 and J is TRBJ2-3; TRBD2 aligns across 9 bases. This CDR3 is built from 17 residues. Per germline, CDR1 MNHNS and CDR2 SASEGT. Germline trimming cut 4 bases from V and 4 bases from J; bases unmatched to any gene: 12.

Here the CDR3 reads CVRSFKRPGRDCQHF. The CDR3 DNA reads as TGTGTCAGAAGCTTTAAACGGCCGGGCCGGGACTGTCAGCATTTT. This sequence joins TRBV7-5 and TRBJ1-5. TRBV7-5 is a documented pseudogene. The CDR3 loop spans 15 amino acids.

Concerning this clone itself: Other DNA sequences within the sample encode an identical CDR3. The chain has TRBV6-5 and TRBJ1-1, with a possible D match to TRBD1 (5 bases). The CDR3 sequence is 13 residues long. Germline V lookup: CDR1 MNHEY, CDR2 SVGAGI. V was clipped by 2 bases and J by 3 bases, with 7 bases between them. CDR3 nucleotides: TGTGCCAGCAGTTACCGGGGGGACACTGAAGCTTTCTTT. It codes for CASSYRGDTEAFF.

The V and J genes are TRBV15 and TRBJ1-2; D is possibly TRBD1 (5 bases). Germline V gives CDR1 LNHNV, CDR2 YYDKDF (reference sequence). The CDR3 is 15 residues long. Between the trimmed V and J ends, which lost 0 bases and 3 bases, there was a span of 11 bases. The CDR3 DNA is TGTGCCACCAGCAGAGATGAAGGGGAGGACTATGGCTACACCTTC. Translating it yields CATSRDEGEDYGYTF.

The V call is TRBV27, the J call TRBJ1-6, with D maybe TRBD1 (5 bases). CDR3 length: 14 residues. Trimming cost V 5 bases and J 9 bases, with 14 bases left between them. Germline-derived CDR1 and CDR2 are MNHEY and SMNVEV (reference sequence). In DNA, the CDR3 is TGTGCCAGCAGTGTGTCGGGGGGTCGTTCACCCCTCCACTTT. This sequence encodes CASSVSGGRSPLHF.

The rearrangement uses TRBV10-1 and TRBJ1-1; D is possibly TRBD1 (5 bases). The CDR3 is 16 residues long. V was shortened by 0 bases and J by 5 bases, with 16 bases between the two germline ends. Germline CDR1 and CDR2: WNHNN and SYGVQD (reference sequence). CDR3 protein: CASSESRRGADTEAFF. DNA of the CDR3: TGCGCCAGCAGTGAGTCGAGAAGGGGCGCGGATACTGAAGCTTTCTTT.

The count of this clone is one. The chain recombines TRBV27 with TRBJ1-1, with a possible D match to TRBD1 (5 bases). V lost 6 bases, J lost 4 bases, and 18 bases lay in between. The CDR3 spans 15 residues. CDR1 is MNHEY, CDR2 SMNVEV, per germline (reference sequence). DNA of the CDR3: TGTGCCAGCAGCCCATCGCCTATAGGGGCCACTGAAGCTTTCTTT. Translating it yields CASSPSPIGATEAFF.

The chain uses TRBV3-1 (or the pseudogene TRBV3-2) and TRBJ1-2; D gene unclear. The germline CDR1 and CDR2 sequences are LGHDT and YNNKEL (reference sequence). The CDR3 spans 16 residues. V lost 0 bases and J lost 13, with 24 bases in between. In DNA form, the CDR3 reads TGTGCCAGCAGCCAAGATATCTGGGAGACGCCTCTAAAGTTCACCTTC. Residues: CASSQDIWETPLKFTF.

V gene TRBV9 combines with J gene TRBJ2-2, with 9 bases aligning to TRBD2. The V gene end was trimmed by 4 bases and the J gene end by 0 bases; junction bases not matched to a gene: 7. The germline gives CDR1 SGDLS, CDR2 YYNGEE. The CDR3 extends over 17 amino acids. CDR3 in amino acids: CASSSLSSGANTGELFF. CDR3 bases: TGTGCCAGCAGCTCGCTGTCTAGCGGGGCGAACACCGGGGAGCTGTTTTTT. The full variable domain, its missing parts supplied by reference TRBV9 and TRBJ2-2, is DSGVTQTPKHLITATGQRVTLRCSPRSGDLSVYWYQQSLDQGLQFLIQYYNGEERAKGNILERFSAQQFPDLHSELNLSSLELGDSALYFCASSSLSSGANTGELFFGEGSRLTVL.

V is TRBV5-4 and J is TRBJ2-4, with D maybe TRBD2 (5 bases). V lost 0 bases to trimming and J lost 5 bases, with 9 bases between them. Germline loops: CDR1 SGHNT, CDR2 YYREEE (reference sequence). This CDR3 contains 14 residues. The CDR3: CASSLGGGQNIQYF. The CDR3, as DNA: TGTGCCAGCAGCTTGGGTGGAGGTCAAAACATTCAGTACTTC.

V is TRBV28 and J is TRBJ2-5; a possible D gene is TRBD1 (5 bases). V lost 8 bases and J 5 bases, leaving 15 bases between the germline ends. From germline, CDR1 is MDHEN and CDR2 SYDVKM. The CDR3 length is 13 residues. The CDR3 sequence: CASRFRERETQYF. The CDR3 DNA sequence: TGTGCCAGCCGATTCAGGGAAAGGGAGACCCAGTACTTC.

The V and J genes are TRBV24-1 and TRBJ1-2, with TRBD1 matching over 7 bases. CDR1 KGHDR and CDR2 SFDVKD come from the germline V gene. CDR3 length: 13 residues. V lost 5 bases to trimming and J lost 7 bases; unmatched junction nucleotides: 6. The CDR3 DNA follows: TGTGCCACCAGTGGCGACAGGGCTATTGGCTACACCTTC. Amino acid sequence: CATSGDRAIGYTF.

The chain employs TRBV4-1 and TRBJ2-1; 8 bases map to TRBD2. The CDR3 totals 14 residues. V was clipped by 0 bases and J by 7 bases; unmatched bases: 2. Germline V gene data show CDR1 as MGHRA and CDR2 as YSYEKL. The DNA for the CDR3 is TGCGCCAGCAGCCAAGAGCGCGGGGGGAATGAGCAGTTCTTC. Amino acid sequence: CASSQERGGNEQFF.

The CDR3, as DNA: TGTGCCAGCAGCTTACCGACAGGGGGTCTCTATGGCTACACCTTC. Residues: CASSLPTGGLYGYTF. The gene calls are TRBV13 and TRBJ1-2, with 9 bases aligning to TRBD1. The CDR3 loop spans 15 amino acids. V gave up 2 bases and J gave up 4 bases; unmatched junction bases: 5. Germline-derived CDR1 and CDR2 are PRHDT and FYEKMQ (reference sequence).

The chain couples TRBV28 to TRBJ1-1; tentative D call: TRBD1 (6 bases). The CDR3 has 12 residues. Germline V gene sequence: CDR1 MDHEN, CDR2 SYDVKM. V gave up 6 bases and J gave up 6 bases, with 11 bases separating them. CDR3 in DNA: TGTGCCAGCAGCCTAAACAGGGCTGAAGCTTTCTTT. It is translated as CASSLNRAEAFF.

The chain combines TRBV7-2 with TRBJ1-1; tentatively, D is TRBD1 (5 bases). V lost 1 base and J 5 bases, leaving 14 bases between the germline ends. Germline CDR1 and CDR2: SGHTA and FQGNSA. CDR3 size: 15 residues. The CDR3 here is CASSLVGGDYTEAFF. The CDR3 nucleotides read TGTGCCAGCAGCTTAGTTGGAGGGGACTATACTGAAGCTTTCTTT.

This sequence joins TRBV5-5 and TRBJ1-2, with 8 nucleotides matching TRBD1. This CDR3 comprises 17 residues. Germline assignment: CDR1 SGHKS and CDR2 YYEKEE (reference sequence). V was clipped by 2 bases and J by 5 bases; unmatched bases: 14. CDR3 loop: CASSFSGQGAIVYGYTF. The CDR3 DNA sequence: TGTGCCAGCAGCTTCAGTGGCCAGGGGGCAATTGTATATGGCTACACCTTC.

The chain couples TRBV7-2 to TRBJ1-3, with 7 bases identical to TRBD1. V shed 3 bases, J shed 2 bases, and the junction held 7 bases outside the gene matches. Germline lookup yields CDR1 SGHTA and CDR2 FQGNSA. CDR3 length: 16 amino acids. The CDR3 loop reads CASSFSAQGTGNTIYF. CDR3 bases: TGTGCCAGCAGCTTCTCAGCACAGGGGACTGGAAACACCATATATTTT. Drawing the rest from reference TRBV7-2 and TRBJ1-3, the complete variable domain is GAGVSQSPSNKVTEKGKDVELRCDPISGHTALYWYRQSLGQGLEFLIYFQGNSAPDKSGLPSDRFSAERTGGSVSTLTIQRTQQEDSAVYLCASSFSAQGTGNTIYFGEGSWLTVV.

The chain carries TRBV24-1 and TRBJ2-3; 9 bases agree with TRBD1. The ends lost 4 bases at V and 6 bases at J; junction bases unmatched: 7. Germline V CDR1 and CDR2: KGHDR, SFDVKD. The CDR3 length is 15 residues. The CDR3 is CATSEKTGGSDTQYF. The CDR3 DNA sequence: TGTGCCACCAGTGAAAAGACAGGGGGATCGGATACGCAGTATTTT.

The chain has TRBV28 and TRBJ1-5; no firm D call. V was cut by 2 bases and J by 3 bases, with 8 bases left in between. The CDR3 has 14 amino acids. CDR1 MDHEN and CDR2 SYDVKM come from the germline V gene. This chain's CDR3 is CASSLRGINQPQHF. DNA of the CDR3: TGTGCCAGCAGTTTACGAGGGATCAATCAGCCCCAGCATTTT.